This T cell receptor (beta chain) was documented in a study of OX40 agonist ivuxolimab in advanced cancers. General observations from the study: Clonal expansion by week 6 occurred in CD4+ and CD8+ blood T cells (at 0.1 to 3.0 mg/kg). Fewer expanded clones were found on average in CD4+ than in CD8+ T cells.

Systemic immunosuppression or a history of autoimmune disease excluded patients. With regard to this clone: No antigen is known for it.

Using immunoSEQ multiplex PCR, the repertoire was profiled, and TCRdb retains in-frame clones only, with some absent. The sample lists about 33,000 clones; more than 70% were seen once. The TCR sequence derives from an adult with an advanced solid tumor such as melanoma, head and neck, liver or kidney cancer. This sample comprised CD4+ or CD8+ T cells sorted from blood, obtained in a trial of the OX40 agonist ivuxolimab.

CDR3 coding DNA: TGTGCCAGCAGCTTGAGTGGGACGGATAGCTACACCTTC. It encodes CASSLSGTDSYTF. This chain joins TRBV7-9 and TRBJ1-2; possibly TRBD1 for D (5 bases). From germline, CDR1 is SEHNR and CDR2 FQNEAQ (reference sequence). Trimming removed 3 bases at V and 9 bases at J, with 14 bases between. The CDR3 sequence is 13 residues long.